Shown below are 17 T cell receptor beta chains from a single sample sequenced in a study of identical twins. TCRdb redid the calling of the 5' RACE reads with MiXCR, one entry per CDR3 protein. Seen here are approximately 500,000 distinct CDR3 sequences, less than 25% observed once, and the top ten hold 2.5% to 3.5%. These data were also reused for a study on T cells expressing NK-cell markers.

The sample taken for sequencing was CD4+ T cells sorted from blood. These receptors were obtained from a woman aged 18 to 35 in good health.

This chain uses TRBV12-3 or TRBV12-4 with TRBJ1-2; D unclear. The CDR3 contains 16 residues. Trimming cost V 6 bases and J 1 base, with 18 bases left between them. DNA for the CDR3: TGTGCCAGCAGACACCGATCTTGGGGTGATAACTATGGCTACACCTTC. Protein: CASRHRSWGDNYGYTF.

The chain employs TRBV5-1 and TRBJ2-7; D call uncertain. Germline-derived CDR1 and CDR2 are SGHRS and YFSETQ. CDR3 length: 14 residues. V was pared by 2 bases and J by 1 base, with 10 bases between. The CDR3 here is CASSFATESYEQYF. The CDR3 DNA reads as TGCGCCAGCAGCTTCGCAACCGAATCCTACGAGCAGTACTTC.

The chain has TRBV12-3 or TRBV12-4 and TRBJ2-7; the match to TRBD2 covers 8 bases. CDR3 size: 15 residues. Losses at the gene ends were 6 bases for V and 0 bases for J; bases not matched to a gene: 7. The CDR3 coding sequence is TGTGCCAGCAGCCGGGGGGGGGACGGCTCCTACGAGCAGTACTTC. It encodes CASSRGGDGSYEQYF.

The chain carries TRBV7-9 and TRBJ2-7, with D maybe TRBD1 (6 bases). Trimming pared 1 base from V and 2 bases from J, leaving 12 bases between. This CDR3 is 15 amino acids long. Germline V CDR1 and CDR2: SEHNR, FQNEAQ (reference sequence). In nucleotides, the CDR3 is TGTGCCAGCAGCTTAGTTGGTAGGGGGACCTACGAGCAGTACTTC. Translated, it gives CASSLVGRGTYEQYF.

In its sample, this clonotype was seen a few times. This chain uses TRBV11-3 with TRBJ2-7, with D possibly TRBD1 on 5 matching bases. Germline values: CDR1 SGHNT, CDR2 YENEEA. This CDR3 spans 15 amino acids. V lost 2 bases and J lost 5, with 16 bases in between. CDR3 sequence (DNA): TGTGCCAGCAGCTTATACAGGAACCACCCCAACGAGCAGTACTTC. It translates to CASSLYRNHPNEQYF.

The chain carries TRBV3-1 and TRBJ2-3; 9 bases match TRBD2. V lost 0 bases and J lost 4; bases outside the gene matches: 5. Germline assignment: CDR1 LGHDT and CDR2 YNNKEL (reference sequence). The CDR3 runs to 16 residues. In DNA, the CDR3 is TGTGCCAGCAGCCAAGATCTGGCGGGGGGGGCAGATACGCAGTATTTT. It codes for CASSQDLAGGADTQYF.

This CDR3 reads CASSYSLAGGPEELFF. The CDR3 coding sequence is TGTGCCAGCAGTTACTCCCTAGCGGGAGGGCCCGAGGAGCTGTTTTTT. The rearrangement links TRBV6-2 or TRBV6-3 to TRBJ2-2; 12 bases fit TRBD2. Per germline, CDR1 MNHEY and CDR2 SVGEGT. The CDR3 has 16 amino acids. V lost 0 bases, J lost 10 bases, and 6 bases stayed unmatched.

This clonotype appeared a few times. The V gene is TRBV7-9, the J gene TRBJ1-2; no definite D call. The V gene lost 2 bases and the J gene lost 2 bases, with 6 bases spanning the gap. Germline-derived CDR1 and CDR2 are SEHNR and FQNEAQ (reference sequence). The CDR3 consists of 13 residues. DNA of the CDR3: TGTGCCAGCAGCTTAACCACAAACTATGGCTACACCTTC. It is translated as CASSLTTNYGYTF.

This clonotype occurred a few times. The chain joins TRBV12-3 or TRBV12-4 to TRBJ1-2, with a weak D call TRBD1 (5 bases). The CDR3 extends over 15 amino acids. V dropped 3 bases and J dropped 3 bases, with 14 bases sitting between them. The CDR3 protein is CASSLEGVSYYGYTF. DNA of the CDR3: TGTGCCAGCAGTTTGGAAGGGGTTAGCTACTATGGCTACACCTTC.

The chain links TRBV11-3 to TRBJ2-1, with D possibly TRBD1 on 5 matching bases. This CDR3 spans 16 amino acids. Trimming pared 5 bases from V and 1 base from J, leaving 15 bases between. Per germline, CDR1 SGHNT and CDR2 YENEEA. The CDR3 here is CASSPRQSLSYNEQFF. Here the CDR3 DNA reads TGTGCCAGCAGCCCGAGACAGAGCCTTTCCTACAATGAGCAGTTCTTC.

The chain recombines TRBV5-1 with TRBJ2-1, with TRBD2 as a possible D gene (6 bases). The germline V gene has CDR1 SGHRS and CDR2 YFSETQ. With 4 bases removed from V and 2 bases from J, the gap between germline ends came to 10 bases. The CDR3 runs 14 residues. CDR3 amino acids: CASSPVAAYNEQFF. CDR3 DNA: TGCGCCAGCAGCCCGGTAGCGGCCTACAATGAGCAGTTCTTC.

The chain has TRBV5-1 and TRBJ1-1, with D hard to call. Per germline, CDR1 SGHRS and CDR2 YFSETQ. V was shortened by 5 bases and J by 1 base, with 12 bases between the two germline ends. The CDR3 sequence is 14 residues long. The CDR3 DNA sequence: TGCGCCAGCAGACTCACCGAATCGAACACTGAAGCTTTCTTT. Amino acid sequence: CASRLTESNTEAFF.

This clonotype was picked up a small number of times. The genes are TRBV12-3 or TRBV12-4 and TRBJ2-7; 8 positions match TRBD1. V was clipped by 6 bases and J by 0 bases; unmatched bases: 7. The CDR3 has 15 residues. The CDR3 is CASRSAGTGSYEQYF. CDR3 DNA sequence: TGTGCCAGCAGATCGGCCGGGACAGGCTCCTACGAGCAGTACTTC.

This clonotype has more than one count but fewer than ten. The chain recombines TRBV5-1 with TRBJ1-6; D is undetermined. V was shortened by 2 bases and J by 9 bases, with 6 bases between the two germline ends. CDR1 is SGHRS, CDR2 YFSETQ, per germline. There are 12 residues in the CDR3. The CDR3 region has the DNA TGCGCCAGCAGCTTTGACACTTCACCCCTCCACTTT. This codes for CASSFDTSPLHF.

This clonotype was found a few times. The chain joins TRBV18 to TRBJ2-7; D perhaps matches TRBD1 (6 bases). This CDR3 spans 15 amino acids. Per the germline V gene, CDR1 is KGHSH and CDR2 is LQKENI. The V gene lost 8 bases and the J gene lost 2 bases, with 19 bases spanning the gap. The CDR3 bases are TGTGCCAGCGCGAAGGGACATATAACCACCTACGAGCAGTACTTC. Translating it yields CASAKGHITTYEQYF.

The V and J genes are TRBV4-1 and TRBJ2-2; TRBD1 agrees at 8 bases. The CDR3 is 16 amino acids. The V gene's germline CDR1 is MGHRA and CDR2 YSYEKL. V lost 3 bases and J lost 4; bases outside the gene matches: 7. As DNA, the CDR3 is TGCGCCAGCAGCCATTACAGGGGGTTAGGCACCGGGGAGCTGTTTTTT. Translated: CASSHYRGLGTGELFF.

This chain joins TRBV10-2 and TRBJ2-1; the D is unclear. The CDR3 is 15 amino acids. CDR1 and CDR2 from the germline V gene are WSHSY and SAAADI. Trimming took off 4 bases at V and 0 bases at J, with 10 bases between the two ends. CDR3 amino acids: CASSGWGSSYNEQFF. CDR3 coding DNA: TGCGCCAGCAGTGGCTGGGGAAGCTCCTACAATGAGCAGTTCTTC.